The present entry profiles one T cell receptor (beta chain) with its context. TCRdb keeps only in-frame clones here, not all; method: immunoSEQ multiplex PCR. The sample carries roughly 340,000 clones, about 87% recorded once. This record comes from a study of blood T cell repertoires in COVID-19. Study background: PBMCs, B-cell-depleted T cells, or T cells were the source of the cDNA or gDNA that made up the material.

The CDR3 runs to 14 residues. The germline CDR1 and CDR2 sequences are SGHKS and YYEKEE (reference sequence). Trimming pared 0 bases from V and 3 bases from J, leaving 9 bases between. Researchers sorted participants into cohorts using their self-reported clinical history. Sequenced sample: PBMCs or T cells enriched from blood (not recorded which). The receptor comes from a man in his forties in a cohort exposed to, infected with or recovered from COVID-19 (not recorded which). The V and J genes are TRBV5-5 and TRBJ1-2, with a weak D call TRBD1 (5 bases). For the CDR3, the DNA is TGTGCCAGCAGCTTGGGAACAGGCCACTATGGCTACACCTTC. Translated, it gives CASSLGTGHYGYTF.